This T cell receptor (beta chain) was sequenced in a study of cytomegalovirus exposure and HLA in healthy donors. PCR amplification relied on 60 Vbeta primers (plus 13 Jbeta primers). Per the authors' pipeline: Unique TCR beta chains numbered around 80 million in a later analysis, with around 10 million shared. Libraries were prepared by immunoSEQ multiplex PCR; TCRdb keeps only in-frame clonotypes and omits some of them. V and J calls and clone size are given by that table; D and trimming were obtained from the DNA. Of under 200,000 clones in the sample, about 83% were seen once. Losses at the gene ends were 4 bases for V and 2 bases for J; bases not matched to a gene: 16. The CDR3 is made up of 18 amino acids. The germline gives CDR1 SGHTA, CDR2 FQGNSA.

This TCR came from a woman aged 30 to 39 in good health and CMV-seronegative. V gene TRBV7-2 combines with J gene TRBJ1-1; 7 bases are shared with TRBD1. The material sequenced was PBMCs. The CDR3 sequence: CASSSVGTVGGGNTEAFF. The CDR3 nucleotides are TGTGCCAGCAGCTCAGTTGGGACAGTCGGAGGGGGAAACACTGAAGCTTTCTTT.